These 15 T cell receptor beta chains were sequenced from one sample in a study of T cell changes during pregnancy in multiple sclerosis (dated by TCRdb to between 2018 and 2020). Receptor libraries were prepared by the immunoSEQ multiplex PCR assay. The source is immuneACCESS, and TCRdb retained only in-frame sequences with V and J called. Part of the clones is not carried over; for the studies checked, unresolved V genes explain less than half of this, and the remainder is unexplained. The sample profile shows approximately 60,000 clones; less than 95% of them were found once. Of the sample, about 7% falls within the top ten clones. Sequenced here: peripheral blood, sampled in the third trimester of pregnancy. Receptors originate from a female donor in good health, enrolled as a control in a pregnancy study.

This rearrangement joins TRBV30 to TRBJ1-1; 8 nucleotides agree with TRBD1. This CDR3 is built from 14 residues. V lost 2 bases to trimming and J lost 4 bases; unmatched junction nucleotides: 6. Germline V gene data show CDR1 as GTSNPN and CDR2 as SVGIG (reference sequence). The chain's CDR3 is CAWSIGGTGTEAFF. The CDR3 DNA follows: TGTGCCTGGAGTATCGGAGGGACAGGCACTGAAGCTTTCTTT. The full variable domain, rest sourced from reference TRBV30 and TRBJ1-1, is SQTIHQWPATLVQPVGSPLSLECTVEGTSNPNLYWYRQAAGRGLQLLFYSVGIGQISSEVPQNLSASRPQDRQFILSSKKLLLSDSGFYLCAWSIGGTGTEAFFGQGTRLTVV.

The V call is TRBV19, the J call TRBJ2-7; 8 bases map to TRBD2. CDR3 size: 12 residues. The germline V gene encodes CDR1 LNHDA and CDR2 SQIVND (reference sequence). V trimming: 2 bases; J trimming: 6 bases; junction bases outside the gene matches: 0. The CDR3 DNA sequence: TGTGCCAGTAGTATACGGGGGGGCGAGCAGTACTTC. This codes for CASSIRGGEQYF.

The chain combines TRBV10-1 with TRBJ1-4; TRBD1 agrees at 7 bases. Losses at the gene ends were 6 bases for V and 6 bases for J; bases not matched to a gene: 7. CDR1 and CDR2 from the germline V gene are WNHNN and SYGVQD (reference sequence). This CDR3 contains 14 residues. Here the CDR3 DNA reads TGCGCCAGCAGCACAGGGGCCGGGGATGAAAAACTGTTTTTT. Amino acids: CASSTGAGDEKLFF.

A note on this clone: This same CDR3 is encoded by further DNA sequences in the sample. The V and J genes are TRBV9 and TRBJ2-1, with D possibly matching TRBD2 (6 bases). V was shortened by 2 bases and J by 7 bases, with 13 bases between the two germline ends. In germline, CDR1 is SGDLS, CDR2 YYNGEE. The CDR3 has 14 amino acids. This CDR3 is CASSVGGGSNEQFF. The CDR3 coding sequence is TGTGCCAGCAGCGTCGGGGGAGGTTCGAATGAGCAGTTCTTC.

This rearrangement joins TRBV6-6 to TRBJ1-2, with D perhaps matching TRBD1 (6 bases). This CDR3 is 13 amino acids long. The germline V gene encodes CDR1 MNHNY and CDR2 SVGAGI (reference sequence). Trimming stripped 6 bases from V and 8 bases from J, with 16 bases between. In DNA form, the CDR3 reads TGTGCCAGCAGCCCTGGGACAATGGGCGGCTACACCTTC. As protein: CASSPGTMGGYTF.

The V gene is TRBV30, the J gene TRBJ1-3; no clear D gene. CDR1 GTSNPN and CDR2 SVGIG come from the germline V gene (reference sequence). The CDR3 has 14 amino acids. Trimming took off 0 bases at V and 3 bases at J, with 9 bases between the two ends. CDR3 sequence reads: CAWSVALGGNTIYF. CDR3 nucleotide sequence: TGTGCCTGGAGTGTAGCACTCGGTGGAAACACCATATATTTT.

This chain links TRBV4-3 with TRBJ2-5, with D hard to call. Trimming shortened V by 0 bases and J by 4 bases, and 9 bases separated the two germline ends. The CDR3 has 14 residues. CDR1 is LGHNA and CDR2 is YSLEER in the germline V gene. CDR3 coding DNA: TGCGCCAGCAGCCAAGAAGGCCGCGGAGAGACCCAGTACTTC. It codes for CASSQEGRGETQYF.

The V call is TRBV7-8, the J call TRBJ2-4; 9 bases are a match to TRBD1. With 0 bases clipped from V and 1 base from J, the junction kept 7 bases outside the gene matches. CDR3 size: 18 residues. Germline CDR1 SGHVS, CDR2 FQNEAQ. In DNA form, the CDR3 reads TGTGCCAGCAGCTTAGCGGGAGCGGACAGGGGTGCCAAAAACATTCAGTACTTC. As protein: CASSLAGADRGAKNIQYF.

The CDR3 nucleotides are TGCGCCAGCAGCCGGACAGGGGGCTATGGCTACACCTTC. Translation: CASSRTGGYGYTF. The chain joins TRBV4-3 to TRBJ1-2, with TRBD1 identical over 10 bases. The V gene end was trimmed by 4 bases and the J gene end by 4 bases; junction bases not matched to a gene: 0. Germline assignment: CDR1 LGHNA and CDR2 YSLEER. The CDR3 loop spans 13 amino acids.

The count of this clone is one. V and J are TRBV7-2 and TRBJ2-3, with 7 bases fitting TRBD2. The V gene end was trimmed by 1 base and the J gene end by 2 bases; junction bases not matched to a gene: 9. CDR1 and CDR2 from the germline V gene are SGHTA and FQGNSA. The CDR3 is made up of 17 amino acids. DNA for the CDR3: TGTGCCAGCAGCTTAGTTTCTAGCGGCGGGTACACAGATACGCAGTATTTT. This translates into CASSLVSSGGYTDTQYF. Using reference TRBV7-2 and TRBJ2-3 for the parts outside the CDR3, the full variable domain is GAGVSQSPSNKVTEKGKDVELRCDPISGHTALYWYRQSLGQGLEFLIYFQGNSAPDKSGLPSDRFSAERTGGSVSTLTIQRTQQEDSAVYLCASSLVSSGGYTDTQYFGPGTRLTVL.

This chain connects TRBV7-2 to TRBJ2-7; the D gene is possibly TRBD2 (6 bases). CDR1 is SGHTA and CDR2 is FQGNSA in the germline V gene. The CDR3 runs to 14 residues. The V end was cut by 5 bases, the J end by 2 bases, with 13 bases between. CDR3 residues: CASSLPGETYEQYF. CDR3 sequence (DNA): TGTGCCAGCAGCCTCCCGGGGGAGACCTACGAGCAGTACTTC.

This chain links TRBV7-8 with TRBJ1-5; maybe TRBD1 (5 bases). The CDR3 covers 16 residues. The germline V and J ends were trimmed by 6 bases and 7 bases, with 22 bases remaining between them. CDR1 is SGHVS and CDR2 is FQNEAQ in the germline V gene. CDR3 loop: CASSQNRWLQDQPQHF. The CDR3 bases are TGTGCCAGCAGTCAGAACAGGTGGTTGCAGGACCAGCCCCAGCATTTT.

The V gene is TRBV27, the J gene TRBJ2-7; D not certain. In germline, CDR1 is MNHEY, CDR2 SMNVEV (reference sequence). The CDR3 contains 13 residues. Trimming removed 3 bases at V and 4 bases at J, with 10 bases between. CDR3 sequence reads: CASSLAGRYEQYF. The CDR3 region has the DNA TGTGCCAGCAGTTTGGCAGGTCGGTACGAGCAGTACTTC.

For this clone: This specimen includes other DNA sequences encoding the same CDR3. The genes are TRBV5-1 and TRBJ1-1; D possibly corresponds to TRBD1 (5 bases). The CDR3 is 14 residues long. From germline, CDR1 is SGHRS and CDR2 YFSETQ. V dropped 3 bases and J dropped 1 base, with 10 bases sitting between them. The CDR3 is CASSSQGKNTEAFF. The CDR3 coding sequence is TGCGCCAGCAGCTCTCAGGGTAAGAACACTGAAGCTTTCTTT.

The chain has TRBV9 and TRBJ1-6, with TRBD1 identical over 11 bases. The J segment lost 8 bases and the V segment lost 2 bases, leaving 6 bases of the junction unmatched. This CDR3 is built from 16 residues. Looked up from germline, CDR1 is SGDLS and CDR2 is YYNGEE. The CDR3 loop is CASSVAPGQGDSPLHF. CDR3 sequence (DNA): TGTGCCAGCAGCGTTGCCCCGGGACAGGGGGATTCACCCCTCCACTTT.